This T cell receptor (beta chain) was sequenced for a study of cytomegalovirus exposure and HLA in healthy donors. Overall study findings and caveats: After further analysis at a later stage, roughly 16,000 TCR beta sequences were associated with HLA alleles at 0.05 false discovery rate.

V lost 5 bases to trimming and J lost 7 bases, with 8 bases between them. The CDR3 loop spans 11 amino acids. CDR1 is MNHNY and CDR2 is SVGAGI in the germline V gene (reference sequence). With regard to this clone: The antigen is not known.

The primer mix had 60 Vbeta and 13 Jbeta primers. Method: immunoSEQ multiplex PCR; TCRdb's copy keeps in-frame clones and lacks some. The sample lists 160,000 or so clones; roughly 77% were seen once. The chain is built from TRBV6-6 and TRBJ2-5; D not resolved. This TCR came from a man aged 50-59 years in good health and CMV-seropositive. The sample comprised PBMCs. This chain's CDR3 is CASSPGRTQYF. DNA of the CDR3: TGTGCCAGCAGTCCCGGTAGGACCCAGTACTTC.